This T cell receptor (beta chain) came from a study of cytomegalovirus exposure and HLA in healthy donors. The overall study: As an earlier analysis found, some 180 million T cells yielded about 120 million unique TCR beta sequences.

About this clone itself: Antigen specificity is unknown.

Whole-study results and caveats: A classifier reportedly called cytomegalovirus status with high sensitivity and specificity.

This PCR relied on a set of 60 Vbeta primers and 13 Jbeta primers. Clones were read by immunoSEQ multiplex PCR, and TCRdb kept only the in-frame ones, dropping some. The table records around 170,000 clones, roughly 70% of them present only once. In germline, CDR1 is SGHRS, CDR2 YFSETQ. This CDR3 has 14 residues. The V end lost 4 bases, the J end lost 3 bases, and 11 bases lay between the germline ends. The sequence derives from a girl aged 5-17 years in good health and CMV-seronegative. The sample comprised PBMCs. V gene TRBV5-1 combines with J gene TRBJ1-3; weak D call: TRBD1 (6 bases). In DNA, the CDR3 is TGCGCCAGCAGCGACCAGGGGAGTGGAAACACCATATATTTT. Amino acids: CASSDQGSGNTIYF.